This T cell receptor (beta chain) was captured in a study of cytomegalovirus exposure and HLA in healthy donors. Study outcomes and limitations: Sequence variants that were highly shared formed a cluster that was likely a sequencing artifact.

Primers: 60 Vbeta forward and 13 Jbeta reverse. Measured with immunoSEQ multiplex PCR; TCRdb has only the in-frame clones, and not every one. Recorded here are 65,000 to 80,000 clones; the top ten clones represent roughly 8%. As concerns this clone: No antigen is known for it.

The CDR3 sequence is 14 residues long. The germline CDR1 and CDR2 sequences are LNHDA and SQIVND (reference sequence). V dropped 5 bases and J dropped 1 base, with 11 bases sitting between them. Sequencing input: PBMCs. The TCR originated in a female donor in good health and CMV-seropositive. The chain links TRBV19 to TRBJ1-1; no clear D. CDR3 nucleotides: TGTGCCAGTAGTGTCGTACAGTCGAACACTGAAGCTTTCTTT. This gives the protein CASSVVQSNTEAFF.